The present entry profiles one TCR beta chain with its context. Its cognate antigen is unknown. These data are taken from a study of human T cells and chemical hapten exposure. Whole-study results and caveats: Counts of TCRs above 1 in 1000 frequency stayed unchanged with DPC sensitization.

Each CDR3 protein is one row after TCRdb ran MiXCR on the RACE reads. Among tens of thousands of distinct CDR3 sequences, roughly 12% were seen once, and the ten largest hold approximately 3.9%. Time point meaning: pre-sensitization, week 0. The sample's treatment: therapeutic diphenylcyclopropenone sensitization with weekly scalp DPC. The total RNA was obtained from whole blood that was not fractionated. The receptor comes from a woman aged 40 to 55 with alopecia areata. Some clones in this sample may be carry-over from other donors' samples. This material consisted of whole blood, taken in connection with sensitization to the hapten diphenylcyclopropenone (DPC).

The CDR3 loop is CASSTAGSSNQPQHF. The CDR3 bases are TGTGCCAGCAGTACGGCCGGGAGTAGCAATCAGCCCCAGCATTTT. The rearrangement uses TRBV28 and TRBJ1-5, with no clear D. Trimming cost V 5 bases and J 0 bases, with 11 bases left between them. Germline loops: CDR1 MDHEN, CDR2 SYDVKM. This CDR3 is 15 amino acids long.